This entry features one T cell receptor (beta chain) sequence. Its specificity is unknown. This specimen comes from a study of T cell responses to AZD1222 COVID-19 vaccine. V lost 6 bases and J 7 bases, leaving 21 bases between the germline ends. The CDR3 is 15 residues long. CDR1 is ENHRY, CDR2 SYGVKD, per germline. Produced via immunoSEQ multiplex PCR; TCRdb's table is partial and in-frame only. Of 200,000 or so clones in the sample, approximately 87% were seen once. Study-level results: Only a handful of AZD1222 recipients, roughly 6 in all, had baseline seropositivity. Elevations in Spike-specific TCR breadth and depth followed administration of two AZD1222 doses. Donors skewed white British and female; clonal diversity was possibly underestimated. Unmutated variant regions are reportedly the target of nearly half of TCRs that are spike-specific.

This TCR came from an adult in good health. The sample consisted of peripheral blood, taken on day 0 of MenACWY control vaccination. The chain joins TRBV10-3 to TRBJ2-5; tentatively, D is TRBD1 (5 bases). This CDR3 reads CAIRQQDRLVGTQYF. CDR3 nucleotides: TGTGCCATCAGGCAACAGGATCGGTTGGTTGGGACCCAGTACTTC.